This TCR beta chain was captured in a study of CD8 T cells in ankylosing spondylitis. Whole-study findings and limits: The disease-linked clones had a CD8+ phenotype and low blood frequencies. Apparently characteristic of ankylosing spondylitis blood was a TCR beta motif (about eight highly homologous variants).

Scientists made TCR beta libraries using quantitative 5'-RACE with molecular barcodes. One entry per CDR3 protein results from TCRdb running MiXCR on the 5' RACE reads. The data show roughly 42,000 distinct CDR3 sequences, roughly 2.5% seen once. This clonotype was picked up many times. Its antigen remains unidentified. The sample consisted of blood, either unsorted or a sorted T cell fraction (not recorded which). The clonotype comes from a male donor with ankylosing spondylitis or in good health (not recorded which).

Here the CDR3 reads CASSVVGGLQETQYF. DNA of the CDR3: TGTGCCAGCAGCGTAGTGGGCGGCCTCCAAGAGACCCAGTACTTC. The chain is built from TRBV9 and TRBJ2-5; D unclear. From germline, CDR1 is SGDLS and CDR2 YYNGEE. V dropped 0 bases and J dropped 1 base, with 10 bases sitting between them. CDR3 length: 15 residues.